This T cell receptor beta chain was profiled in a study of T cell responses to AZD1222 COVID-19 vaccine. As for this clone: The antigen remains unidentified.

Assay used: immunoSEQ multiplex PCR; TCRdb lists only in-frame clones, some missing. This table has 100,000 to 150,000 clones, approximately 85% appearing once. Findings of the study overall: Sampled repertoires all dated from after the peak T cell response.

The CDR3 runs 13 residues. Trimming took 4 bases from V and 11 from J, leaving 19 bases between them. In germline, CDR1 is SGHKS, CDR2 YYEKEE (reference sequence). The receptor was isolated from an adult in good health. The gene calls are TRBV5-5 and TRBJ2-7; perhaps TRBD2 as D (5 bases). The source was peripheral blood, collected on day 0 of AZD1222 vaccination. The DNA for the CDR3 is TGTGCCAGCAGCCCTGTTGCGGGCAGACCTGAGTACTTC. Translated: CASSPVAGRPEYF.